This TCR beta chain was sequenced during a study of blood T cells in healthy people across ages. Points from the study as a whole: One million T cells yielded diversity estimates that were considered underestimates. With age, beta diversity per million T cells declined roughly linearly, significantly by 40.

Comments on this clonotype: The antigen remains undetermined.

Using a J-beta primer mix together with a sample-barcoded 5' primer, a second PCR was run for about 7 to 12 cycles. TCRdb redid the calling of the 5' RACE reads with MiXCR, one entry per CDR3 protein. In the table there are about 1 million distinct CDR3 sequences, more than 35% of which are singletons. Deletions cut 5 bases from V and 0 bases from J, with 14 bases between. The CDR3 is made up of 16 amino acids. Germline-derived CDR1 and CDR2 are SEHNR and FQNEAQ (reference sequence). V gene TRBV7-9 combines with J gene TRBJ2-1; D gene unclear. Sequencing used blood. The receptor's source is a woman in her sixties or seventies in good health. CDR3 in amino acids: CASSPRLRSSYNEQFF. In DNA, the CDR3 is TGTGCCAGCAGCCCAAGACTCCGGAGCTCCTACAATGAGCAGTTCTTC.